This T cell receptor beta chain was observed in a study of T cells in Graves' hyperthyroidism and ophthalmopathy. Study observations and caveats: Expanded thyroid clonotypes (above 0.001) were mostly also found in blood.

As regards this clonotype: Its specificity is unknown.

It was RNA transcripts that yielded the amplified TCR beta CDR3 regions. TCR CDR3 underwent first-round RT-PCR with the HTBI primer set. TCRdb reanalysed the multiplex PCR reads using MiXCR and keeps one entry per CDR3 protein. In the table there are approximately 600,000 distinct CDR3 sequences, around 20% of which are singletons. V shed 7 bases, J shed 3 bases, and the junction held 9 bases outside the gene matches. Germline assignment: CDR1 MNHEY and CDR2 SMNVEV (reference sequence). The CDR3 sequence is 15 residues long. The receptor comes from a young man with Graves' ophthalmopathy. The J gene is TRBJ1-1, the V gene TRBV27; TRBD1 aligns across 9 bases. Sequences were obtained from blood. The CDR3 bases are TGTGCCAGCACCCTGACCTGGGACAGGGACACTGAAGCTTTCTTT. Amino acids: CASTLTWDRDTEAFF.